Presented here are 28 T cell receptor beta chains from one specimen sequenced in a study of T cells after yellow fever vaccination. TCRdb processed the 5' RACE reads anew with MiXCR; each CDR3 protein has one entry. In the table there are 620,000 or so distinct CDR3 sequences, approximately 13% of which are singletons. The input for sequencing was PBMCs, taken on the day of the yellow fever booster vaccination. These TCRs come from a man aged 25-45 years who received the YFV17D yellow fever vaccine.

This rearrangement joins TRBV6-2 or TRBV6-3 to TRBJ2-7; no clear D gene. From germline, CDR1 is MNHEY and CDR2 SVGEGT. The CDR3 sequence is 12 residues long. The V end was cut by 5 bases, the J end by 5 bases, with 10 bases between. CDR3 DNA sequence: TGTGCCAGCAGTAACCCAAGGGACGAGCAGTACTTC. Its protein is CASSNPRDEQYF.

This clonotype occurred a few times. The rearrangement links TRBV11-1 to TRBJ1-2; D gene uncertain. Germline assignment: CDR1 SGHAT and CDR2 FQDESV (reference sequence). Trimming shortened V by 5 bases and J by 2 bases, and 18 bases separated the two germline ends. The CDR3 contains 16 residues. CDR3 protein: CASSNQPRVPNYGYTF. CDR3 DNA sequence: TGTGCCAGCAGCAACCAGCCTCGAGTCCCCAACTATGGCTACACCTTC.

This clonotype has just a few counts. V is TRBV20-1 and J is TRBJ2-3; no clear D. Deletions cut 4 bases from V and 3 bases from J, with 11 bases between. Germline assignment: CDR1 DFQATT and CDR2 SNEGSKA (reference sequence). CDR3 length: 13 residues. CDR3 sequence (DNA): TGCAGTGCTATACTCGGAGTAACAGATACGCAGTATTTT. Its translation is CSAILGVTDTQYF.

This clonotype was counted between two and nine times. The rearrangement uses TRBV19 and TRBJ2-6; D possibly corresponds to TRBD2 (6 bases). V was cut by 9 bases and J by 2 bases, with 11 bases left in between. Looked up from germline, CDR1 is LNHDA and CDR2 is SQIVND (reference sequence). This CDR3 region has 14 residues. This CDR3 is CASGGGAGANVLTF. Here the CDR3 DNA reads TGTGCCAGCGGAGGAGGGGCTGGGGCCAACGTCCTGACTTTC.

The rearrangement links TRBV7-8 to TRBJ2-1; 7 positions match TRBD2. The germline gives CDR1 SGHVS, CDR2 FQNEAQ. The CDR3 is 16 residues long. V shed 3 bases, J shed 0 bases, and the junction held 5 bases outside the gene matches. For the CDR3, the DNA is TGTGCCAGCAGCTTGGGAGGGACCAACTCCTACAATGAGCAGTTCTTC. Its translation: CASSLGGTNSYNEQFF.

The CDR3: CASSRDWLAGGSYEQYF. The CDR3 DNA follows: TGTGCCAGCAGCCGGGATTGGCTAGCGGGAGGTAGTTACGAGCAGTACTTC. The J gene is TRBJ2-7, the V gene TRBV14; 11 bases agree with TRBD2. Trimming at V came to 4 bases and at J to 4 bases, leaving 12 bases not matched to a gene. Per the germline V gene, CDR1 is SGHDN and CDR2 is FVKESK. The CDR3 is 17 amino acids.

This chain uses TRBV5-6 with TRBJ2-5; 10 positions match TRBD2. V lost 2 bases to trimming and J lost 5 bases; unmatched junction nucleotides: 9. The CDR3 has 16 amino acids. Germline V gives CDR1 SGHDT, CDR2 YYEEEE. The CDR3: CASSFLTGTSEETQYF. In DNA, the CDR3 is TGTGCCAGCAGCTTCTTAACCGGGACTAGCGAGGAGACCCAGTACTTC.

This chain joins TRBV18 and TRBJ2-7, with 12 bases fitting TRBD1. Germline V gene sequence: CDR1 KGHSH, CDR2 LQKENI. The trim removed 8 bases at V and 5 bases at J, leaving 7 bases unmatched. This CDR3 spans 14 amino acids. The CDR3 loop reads CASNRDRGLDEQYF. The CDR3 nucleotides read TGTGCCAGCAACCGGGACAGGGGGCTCGACGAGCAGTACTTC.

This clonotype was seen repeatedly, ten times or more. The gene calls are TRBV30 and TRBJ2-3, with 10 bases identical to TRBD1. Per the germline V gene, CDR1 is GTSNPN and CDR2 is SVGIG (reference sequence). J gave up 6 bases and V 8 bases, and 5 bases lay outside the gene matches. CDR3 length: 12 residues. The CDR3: CAGDRGGDTQYF. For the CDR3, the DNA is TGTGCCGGGGACAGGGGTGGGGATACGCAGTATTTT.

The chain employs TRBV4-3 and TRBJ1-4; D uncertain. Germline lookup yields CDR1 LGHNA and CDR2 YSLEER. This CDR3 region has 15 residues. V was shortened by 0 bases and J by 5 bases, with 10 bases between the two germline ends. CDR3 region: CASSQDARENEKLFF. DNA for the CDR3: TGCGCCAGCAGCCAAGATGCGAGGGAAAATGAAAAACTGTTTTTT.

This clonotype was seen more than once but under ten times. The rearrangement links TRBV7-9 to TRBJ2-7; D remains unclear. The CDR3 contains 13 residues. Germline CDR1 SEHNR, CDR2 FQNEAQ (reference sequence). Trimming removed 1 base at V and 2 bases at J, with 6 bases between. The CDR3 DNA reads TGTGCCAGCAGCTTAGAGAGTCCCTACGAGCAGTACTTC. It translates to CASSLESPYEQYF.

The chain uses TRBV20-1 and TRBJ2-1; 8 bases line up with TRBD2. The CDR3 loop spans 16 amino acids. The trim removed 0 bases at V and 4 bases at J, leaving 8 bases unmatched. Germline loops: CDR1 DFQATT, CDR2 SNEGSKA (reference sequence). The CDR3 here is CSARDPREDLYNEQFF. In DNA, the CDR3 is TGCAGTGCTAGAGACCCGCGGGAGGACCTTTACAATGAGCAGTTCTTC.

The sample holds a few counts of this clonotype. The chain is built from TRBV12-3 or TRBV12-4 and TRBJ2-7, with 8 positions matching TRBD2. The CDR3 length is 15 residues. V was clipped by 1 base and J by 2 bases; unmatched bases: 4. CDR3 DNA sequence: TGTGCCAGCAGTTTAGTCGGGAGGGCCCCCTACGAGCAGTACTTC. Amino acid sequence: CASSLVGRAPYEQYF.

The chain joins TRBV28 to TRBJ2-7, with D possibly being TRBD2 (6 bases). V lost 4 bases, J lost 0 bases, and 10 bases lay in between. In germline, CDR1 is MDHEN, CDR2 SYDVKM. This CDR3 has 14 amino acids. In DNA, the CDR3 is TGTGCCAGCAGTTGGGACTTCAACTCCTACGAGCAGTACTTC. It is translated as CASSWDFNSYEQYF.

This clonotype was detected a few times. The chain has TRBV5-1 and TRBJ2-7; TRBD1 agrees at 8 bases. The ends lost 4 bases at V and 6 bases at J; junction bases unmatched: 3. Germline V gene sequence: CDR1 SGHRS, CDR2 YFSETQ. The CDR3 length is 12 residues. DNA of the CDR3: TGCGCCAGCAGCGCGACAGGGGTCGAGCAGTACTTC. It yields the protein CASSATGVEQYF. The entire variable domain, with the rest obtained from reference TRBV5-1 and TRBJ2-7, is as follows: KAGVTQTPRYLIKTRGQQVTLSCSPISGHRSVSWYQQTPGQGLQFLFEYFSETQRNKGNFPGRFSGRQFSNSRSEMNVSTLELGDSALYLCASSATGVEQYFGPGTRLTVT.

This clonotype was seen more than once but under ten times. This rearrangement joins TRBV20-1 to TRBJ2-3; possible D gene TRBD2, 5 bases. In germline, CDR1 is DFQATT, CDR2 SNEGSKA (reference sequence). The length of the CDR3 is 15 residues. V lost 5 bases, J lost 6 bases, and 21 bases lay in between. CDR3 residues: CSAPQVSTREDTQYF. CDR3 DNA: TGCAGTGCTCCTCAAGTTTCCACGAGGGAGGATACGCAGTATTTT.

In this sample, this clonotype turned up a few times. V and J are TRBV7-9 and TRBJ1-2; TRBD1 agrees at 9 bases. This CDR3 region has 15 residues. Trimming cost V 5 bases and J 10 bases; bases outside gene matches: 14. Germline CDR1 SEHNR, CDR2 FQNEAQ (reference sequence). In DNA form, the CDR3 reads TGTGCCAGCAGCCCCCAACCGGGACAGGGTCTATTCTACACCTTC. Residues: CASSPQPGQGLFYTF.

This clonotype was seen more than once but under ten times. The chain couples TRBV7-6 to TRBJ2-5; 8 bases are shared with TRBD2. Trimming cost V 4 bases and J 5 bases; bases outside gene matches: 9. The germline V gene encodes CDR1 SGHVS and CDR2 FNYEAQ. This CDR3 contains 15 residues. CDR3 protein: CASSSTAGARETQYF. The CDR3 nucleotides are TGTGCCAGCAGCTCTACAGCGGGAGCGCGCGAGACCCAGTACTTC. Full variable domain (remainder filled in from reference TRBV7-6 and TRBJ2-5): GAGVSQSPRYKVTKRGQDVALRCDPISGHVSLYWYRQALGQGPEFLTYFNYEAQQDKSGLPNDRFSAERPEGSISTLTIQRTEQRDSAMYRCASSSTAGARETQYFGPGTRLLVL.

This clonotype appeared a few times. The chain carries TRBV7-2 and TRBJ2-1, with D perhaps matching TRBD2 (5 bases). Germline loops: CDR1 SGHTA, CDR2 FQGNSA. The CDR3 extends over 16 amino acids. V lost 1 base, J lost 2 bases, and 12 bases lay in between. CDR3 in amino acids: CASSLVEGSPYNEQFF. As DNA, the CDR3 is TGTGCCAGCAGCTTAGTTGAGGGTAGCCCCTACAATGAGCAGTTCTTC.

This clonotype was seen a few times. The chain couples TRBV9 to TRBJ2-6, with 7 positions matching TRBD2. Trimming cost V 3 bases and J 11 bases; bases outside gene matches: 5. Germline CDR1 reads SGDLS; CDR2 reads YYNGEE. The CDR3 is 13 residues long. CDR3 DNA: TGTGCCAGCAGCGCCCCGGGAGGCGACGTCCTGACTTTC. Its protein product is CASSAPGGDVLTF.

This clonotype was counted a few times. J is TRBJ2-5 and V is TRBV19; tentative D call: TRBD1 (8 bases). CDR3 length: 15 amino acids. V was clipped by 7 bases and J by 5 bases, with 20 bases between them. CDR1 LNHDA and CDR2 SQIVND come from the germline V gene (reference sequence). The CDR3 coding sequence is TGTGCCAGTACGGACAGGGCGGGAGCGAGGGAGACCCAGTACTTC. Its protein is CASTDRAGARETQYF.

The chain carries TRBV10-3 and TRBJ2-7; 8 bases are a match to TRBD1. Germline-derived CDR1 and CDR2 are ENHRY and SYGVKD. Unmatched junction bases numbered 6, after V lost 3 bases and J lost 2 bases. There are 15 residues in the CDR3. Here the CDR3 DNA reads TGTGCCATCAGTGATCCCGGGACAGGAGCCTACGAGCAGTACTTC. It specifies CAISDPGTGAYEQYF.

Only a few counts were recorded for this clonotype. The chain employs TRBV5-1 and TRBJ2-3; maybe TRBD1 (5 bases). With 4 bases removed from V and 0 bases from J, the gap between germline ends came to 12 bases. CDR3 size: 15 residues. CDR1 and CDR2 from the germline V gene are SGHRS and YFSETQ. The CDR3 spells CASSGNRPSTDTQYF. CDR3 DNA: TGCGCCAGCAGCGGAAACAGGCCTAGCACAGATACGCAGTATTTT. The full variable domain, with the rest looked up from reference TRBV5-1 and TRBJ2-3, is KAGVTQTPRYLIKTRGQQVTLSCSPISGHRSVSWYQQTPGQGLQFLFEYFSETQRNKGNFPGRFSGRQFSNSRSEMNVSTLELGDSALYLCASSGNRPSTDTQYFGPGTRLTVL.

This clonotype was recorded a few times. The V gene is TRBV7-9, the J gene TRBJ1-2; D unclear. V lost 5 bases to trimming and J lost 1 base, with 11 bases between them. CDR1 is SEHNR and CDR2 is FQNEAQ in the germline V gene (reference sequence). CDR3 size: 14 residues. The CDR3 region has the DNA TGTGCCAGCAGCCTGCCAACCGTTAACTATGGCTACACCTTC. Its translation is CASSLPTVNYGYTF.

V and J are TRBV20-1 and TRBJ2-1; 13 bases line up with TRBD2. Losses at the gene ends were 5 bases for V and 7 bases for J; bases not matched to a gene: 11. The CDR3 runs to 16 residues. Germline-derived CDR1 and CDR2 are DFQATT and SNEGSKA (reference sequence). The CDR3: CSAFQDPTSGRNEQFF. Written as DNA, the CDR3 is TGCAGTGCTTTCCAGGATCCGACTAGCGGGAGGAATGAGCAGTTCTTC.

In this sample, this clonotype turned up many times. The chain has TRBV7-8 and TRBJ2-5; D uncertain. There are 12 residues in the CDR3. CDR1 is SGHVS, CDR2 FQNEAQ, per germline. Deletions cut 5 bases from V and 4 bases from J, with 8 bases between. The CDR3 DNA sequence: TGTGCCAGCAGCCCGACGTCAGAGACCCAGTACTTC. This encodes CASSPTSETQYF.

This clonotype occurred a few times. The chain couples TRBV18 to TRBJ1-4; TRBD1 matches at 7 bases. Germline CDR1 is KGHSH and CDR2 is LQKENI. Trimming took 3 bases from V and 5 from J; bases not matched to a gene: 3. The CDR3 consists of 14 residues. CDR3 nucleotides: TGTGCCAGCTCACCCGGGACAGTAAATGAAAAACTGTTTTTT. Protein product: CASSPGTVNEKLFF.

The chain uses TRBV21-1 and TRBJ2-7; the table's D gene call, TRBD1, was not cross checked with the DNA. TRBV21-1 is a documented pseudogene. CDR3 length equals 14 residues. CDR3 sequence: CASSPTSKGREQYF. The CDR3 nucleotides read TGTGCCAGCAGCCCTACTAGTAAGGGGCGCGAGCAGTACTTC.